This TCR beta chain comes out of a study of early T cells in non-severe SARS-CoV-2 infection. Looking at the study overall: Chains were unpaired, as sequencing was done on bulk RNA from unsorted whole blood.

At least ten counts were recorded for this clonotype. Its antigen is unknown. cDNA molecules, individually, were tagged with unique molecular identifiers. TCRdb called the 5' RACE reads again in MiXCR, with one record for every CDR3 protein. This repertoire shows 35,000 to 45,000 distinct CDR3 sequences, less than 7% found once; its top ten account for roughly 12%. Findings and caveats of the study: The matching step, a VDJdb search, favored anti-spike CD8 responses and missed private and CD4 specificities.

This CDR3 region has 16 residues. V shed 0 bases and J shed 1 base, with 10 bases lying between them. The germline V gene encodes CDR1 MNHEY and CDR2 SVGAGI. V and J are TRBV6-5 and TRBJ2-4; no definite D call. The clonotype was recovered from an adult who was a healthcare worker with PCR-confirmed SARS-CoV-2 infection or an uninfected control (not recorded which). The sequenced sample consisted of whole blood. The CDR3 loop reads CASSYSLYTAKNIQYF. The CDR3 DNA follows: TGTGCCAGCAGTTACTCGTTATATACCGCCAAAAACATTCAGTACTTC.